Sequencing of this T cell receptor beta chain was carried out in a study of T cell responses to AZD1222 COVID-19 vaccine. Profiling relied on immunoSEQ multiplex PCR, and the TCRdb table lists in-frame clones only, not all of them. The data hold around 100,000 clones, with about 83% observed a single time. This clone has only a few counts. This CDR3 comprises 15 residues. The ends lost 1 base at V and 6 bases at J; junction bases unmatched: 2. Germline loops: CDR1 MNHNS, CDR2 SASEGT. This chain connects TRBV6-1 to TRBJ1-5; the match to TRBD1 covers 11 bases. Sequencing was performed on peripheral blood, taken on day 0 of AZD1222 vaccination. The receptor comes from an adult in good health. CDR3 nucleotide sequence: TGTGCCAGCAGTGAAGGGACAGGGGGCCGTCAGCCCCAGCATTTT. Translation: CASSEGTGGRQPQHF.